One and the same sample provided the 10 T cell receptor beta chains below, sequenced in a study of patients and donors after allogeneic stem cell transplantation. TCRdb used MiXCR to reprocess the RT-PCR reads, holding one entry per CDR3 protein. Among 80,000 to 90,000 distinct CDR3 sequences listed, approximately 49% were seen once. The specimen was blood, either unsorted or a sorted T cell fraction (not recorded which). Receptors were obtained from a human donor who was either an allogeneic HSCT recipient or a stem cell or donor lymphocyte infusion donor (not recorded which). It is not recorded whose cells these are; they may come from a transplant donor.

The chain links TRBV7-2 to TRBJ1-2, with a tentative D call TRBD1 (6 bases). The CDR3 has 15 residues. V lost 4 bases and J 4 bases, leaving 16 bases between the germline ends. Germline lookup yields CDR1 SGHTA and CDR2 FQGNSA. The CDR3 DNA sequence: TGTGCCAGCAGCTCTAACAGGGTAGAGGTCTATGGCTACACCTTC. It is translated as CASSSNRVEVYGYTF.

The genes are TRBV5-1 and TRBJ1-1; no clear D gene. The CDR3 has 14 amino acids. The germline V gene encodes CDR1 SGHRS and CDR2 YFSETQ. V lost 0 bases to trimming and J lost 4 bases, with 10 bases between them. The CDR3 bases are TGCGCCAGCAGCTTGGAAGGGTCCGGCACTGAAGCTTTCTTT. It translates to CASSLEGSGTEAFF. Together with reference TRBV5-1 and TRBJ1-1, the CDR3 gives the full variable domain: KAGVTQTPRYLIKTRGQQVTLSCSPISGHRSVSWYQQTPGQGLQFLFEYFSETQRNKGNFPGRFSGRQFSNSRSEMNVSTLELGDSALYLCASSLEGSGTEAFFGQGTRLTVV.

In this sample, this clonotype turned up a few times. The chain employs TRBV3-1 and TRBJ1-2; no reliable D call. Trimming pared 1 base from V and 6 bases from J, leaving 12 bases between. CDR1 is LGHDT and CDR2 is YNNKEL in the germline V gene (reference sequence). This CDR3 has 14 residues. Written as DNA, the CDR3 is TGTGCCAGCAGCCAAGGCAGGAGTAGACATGGCTACACCTTC. This codes for CASSQGRSRHGYTF.

The V gene is TRBV28, the J gene TRBJ1-1, with D possibly being TRBD1 (6 bases). Germline V gene lookup returns CDR1 MDHEN and CDR2 SYDVKM. Trimming took off 6 bases at V and 11 bases at J, with 13 bases between the two ends. The CDR3 length is 11 residues. The CDR3 sequence is CASSGGGPAFF. CDR3 nucleotide sequence: TGTGCCAGCAGCGGCGGGGGGCCGGCTTTCTTT. Drawing the rest from reference TRBV28 and TRBJ1-1, the complete variable domain is DVKVTQSSRYLVKRTGEKVFLECVQDMDHENMFWYRQDPGLGLRLIYFSYDVKMKEKGDIPEGYSVSREKKERFSLILESASTNQTSMYLCASSGGGPAFFGQGTRLTVV.

This clonotype was observed a handful of times. The chain employs TRBV7-9 and TRBJ1-2; D may be TRBD1 (6 bases). Trimming left V 3 bases short and J 12 bases short, with 11 bases between. Germline V gives CDR1 SEHNR, CDR2 FQNEAQ (reference sequence). This CDR3 comprises 11 residues. The CDR3 protein is CASSLGGRDTF. The CDR3 DNA reads TGTGCCAGCAGCTTGGGGGGCCGCGACACCTTC.

This chain connects TRBV7-8 to TRBJ1-4; D ambiguous. The germline V gene encodes CDR1 SGHVS and CDR2 FQNEAQ. The CDR3 loop spans 15 amino acids. Trimming left V 2 bases short and J 0 bases short, with 7 bases between. The CDR3 DNA follows: TGTGCCAGCAGCTTAAAGCGCACAACTAATGAAAAACTGTTTTTT. Translating gives CASSLKRTTNEKLFF.

The J gene is TRBJ1-1, the V gene TRBV7-9; no clear D gene. In germline, CDR1 is SEHNR, CDR2 FQNEAQ (reference sequence). CDR3 length equals 14 residues. The ends were cut back, 5 bases at V and 0 bases at J, with 10 bases in the middle. The CDR3 nucleotides are TGTGCCAGCAGCCAGACACAACTGAACACTGAAGCTTTCTTT. As protein: CASSQTQLNTEAFF.

The rearrangement links TRBV6-6 to TRBJ1-4; D is perhaps TRBD1 (6 bases). This CDR3 has 13 residues. Per germline, CDR1 MNHNY and CDR2 SVGAGI (reference sequence). V lost 10 bases to trimming and J lost 6 bases, with 15 bases between them. The CDR3: CATSGQSYEKLFF. The CDR3 bases are TGTGCCACCTCGGGACAATCCTATGAAAAACTGTTTTTT.

This chain connects TRBV5-1 to TRBJ2-7; TRBD1 is a possible D gene (7 bases). The CDR3 runs to 16 residues. Looked up from germline, CDR1 is SGHRS and CDR2 is YFSETQ. The V end lost 1 base, the J end lost 3 bases, and 17 bases lay between the germline ends. Here the CDR3 DNA reads TGCGCCAGCAGCTTGTACATGCGGGACAGCGGCTACGAGCAGTACTTC. It translates to CASSLYMRDSGYEQYF.

This chain joins TRBV12-3 or TRBV12-4 and TRBJ1-5; 9 bases fit TRBD1. The CDR3 runs 14 residues. Trimming removed 5 bases from V and 5 bases from J; junction bases left unmatched: 4. The DNA of the CDR3 is TGTGCCAGCAGTCAACAGGGGGCTCATCAGCCCCAGCATTTT. It encodes CASSQQGAHQPQHF.